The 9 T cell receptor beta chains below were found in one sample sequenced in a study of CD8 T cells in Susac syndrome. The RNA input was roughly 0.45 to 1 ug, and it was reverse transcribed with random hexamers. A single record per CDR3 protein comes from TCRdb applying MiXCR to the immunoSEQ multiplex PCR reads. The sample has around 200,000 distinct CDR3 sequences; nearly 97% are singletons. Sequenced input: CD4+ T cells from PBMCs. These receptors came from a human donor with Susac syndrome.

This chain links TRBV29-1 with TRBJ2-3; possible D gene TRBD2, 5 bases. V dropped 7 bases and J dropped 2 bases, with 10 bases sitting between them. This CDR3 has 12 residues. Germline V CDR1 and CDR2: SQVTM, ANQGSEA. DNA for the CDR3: TGCAGCGGAGCGGTGACCACAGATACGCAGTATTTT. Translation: CSGAVTTDTQYF.

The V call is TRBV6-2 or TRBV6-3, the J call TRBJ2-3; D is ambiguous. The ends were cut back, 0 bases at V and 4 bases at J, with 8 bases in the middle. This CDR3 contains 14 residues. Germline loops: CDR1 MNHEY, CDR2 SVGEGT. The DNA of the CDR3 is TGTGCCAGCAGTTACTCGGCCCCGGCAGATACGCAGTATTTT. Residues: CASSYSAPADTQYF.

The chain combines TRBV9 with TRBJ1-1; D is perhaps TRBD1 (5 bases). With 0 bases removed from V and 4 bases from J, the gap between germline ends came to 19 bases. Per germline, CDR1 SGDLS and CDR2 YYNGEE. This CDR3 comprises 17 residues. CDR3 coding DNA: TGTGCCAGCAGCGTAGATGGGGCAGGCCTTGTGGGCACTGAAGCTTTCTTT. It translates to CASSVDGAGLVGTEAFF.

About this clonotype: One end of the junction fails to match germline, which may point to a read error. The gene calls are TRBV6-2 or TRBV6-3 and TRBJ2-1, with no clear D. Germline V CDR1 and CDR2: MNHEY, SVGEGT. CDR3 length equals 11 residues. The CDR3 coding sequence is TGTGCCAGCAGGTACTACAATGAGCAGTTCTTC. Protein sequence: CASRYYNEQFF.

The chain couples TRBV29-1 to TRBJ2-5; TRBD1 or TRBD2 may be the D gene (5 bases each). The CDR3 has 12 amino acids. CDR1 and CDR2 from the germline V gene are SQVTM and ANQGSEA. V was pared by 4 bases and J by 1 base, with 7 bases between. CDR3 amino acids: CSVGGIQETQYF. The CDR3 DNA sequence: TGCAGCGTTGGGGGGATCCAAGAGACCCAGTACTTC.

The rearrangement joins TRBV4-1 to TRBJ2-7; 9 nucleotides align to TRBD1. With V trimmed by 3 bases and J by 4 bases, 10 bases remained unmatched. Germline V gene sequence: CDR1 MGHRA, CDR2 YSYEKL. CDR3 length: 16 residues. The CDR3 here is CASSQNPGQGGYEQYF. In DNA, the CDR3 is TGCGCCAGCAGCCAGAATCCGGGACAGGGAGGATACGAGCAGTACTTC.

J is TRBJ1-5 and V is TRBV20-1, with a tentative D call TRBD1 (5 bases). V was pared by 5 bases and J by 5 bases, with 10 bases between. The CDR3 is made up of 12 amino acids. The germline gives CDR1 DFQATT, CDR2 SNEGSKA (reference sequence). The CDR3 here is CSAGQGDQPQHF. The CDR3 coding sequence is TGCAGTGCTGGGCAGGGTGATCAGCCCCAGCATTTT.

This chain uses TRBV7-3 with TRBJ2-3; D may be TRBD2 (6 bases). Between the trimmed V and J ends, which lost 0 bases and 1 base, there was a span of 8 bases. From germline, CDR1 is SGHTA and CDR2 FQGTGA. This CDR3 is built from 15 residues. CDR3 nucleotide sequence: TGTGCCAGCAGCTTAACGTTAGCGGGCACAGATACGCAGTATTTT. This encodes CASSLTLAGTDTQYF.

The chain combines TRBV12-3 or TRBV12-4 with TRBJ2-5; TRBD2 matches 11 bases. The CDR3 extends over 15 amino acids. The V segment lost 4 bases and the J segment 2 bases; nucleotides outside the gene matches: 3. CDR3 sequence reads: CASSSVAGGQETQYF. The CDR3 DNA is TGTGCCAGCAGTTCCGTAGCGGGGGGGCAAGAGACCCAGTACTTC.